What follows is one TCR beta chain and its context. Its antigen is unknown. Healthy bone marrow donors formed the donor group. This specimen comes from a study of cytomegalovirus exposure and HLA in healthy donors. Study-wide points: The likely explanation for a cluster of highly shared sequence variants was sequencing artifact.

The CDR3 is 15 amino acids. CDR1 is SGHNT and CDR2 is YYREEE in the germline V gene (reference sequence). J gave up 4 bases and V 4 bases, and 7 bases lay outside the gene matches. PCR amplification relied on 60 Vbeta primers (plus 13 Jbeta primers). Sequencing used immunoSEQ multiplex PCR; TCRdb keeps in-frame clones, though not all of them. The sample carries 150,000 to 200,000 clones, around 75% recorded once. Sequencing was carried out using PBMCs. The receptor's source is a young woman in good health and CMV-seronegative. This chain joins TRBV5-4 and TRBJ2-7; 11 bases align to TRBD2. The DNA for the CDR3 is TGTGCCAGCAGCACGGCCGGGACTAGCGGATACGAGCAGTACTTC. Translated, it gives CASSTAGTSGYEQYF.